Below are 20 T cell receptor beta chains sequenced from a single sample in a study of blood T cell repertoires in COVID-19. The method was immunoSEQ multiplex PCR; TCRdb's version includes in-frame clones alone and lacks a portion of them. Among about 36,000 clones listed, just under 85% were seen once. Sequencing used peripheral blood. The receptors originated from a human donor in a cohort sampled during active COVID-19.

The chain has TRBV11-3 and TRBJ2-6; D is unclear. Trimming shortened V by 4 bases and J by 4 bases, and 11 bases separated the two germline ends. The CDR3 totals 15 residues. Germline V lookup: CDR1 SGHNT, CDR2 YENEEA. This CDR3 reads CASSSGAGGANVLTF. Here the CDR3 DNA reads TGTGCCAGCAGCTCCGGAGCCGGAGGGGCCAACGTCCTGACTTTC.

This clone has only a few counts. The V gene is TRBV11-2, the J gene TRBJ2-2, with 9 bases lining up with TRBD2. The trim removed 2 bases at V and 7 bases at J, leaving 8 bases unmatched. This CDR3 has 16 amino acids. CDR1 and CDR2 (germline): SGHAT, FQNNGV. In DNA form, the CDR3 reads TGTGCCAGCAGCTTACTGTTGGGACTAGCCAGCGGGGAGCTGTTTTTT. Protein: CASSLLLGLASGELFF.

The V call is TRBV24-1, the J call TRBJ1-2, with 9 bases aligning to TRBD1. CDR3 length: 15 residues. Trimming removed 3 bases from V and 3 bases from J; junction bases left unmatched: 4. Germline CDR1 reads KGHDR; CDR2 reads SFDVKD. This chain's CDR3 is CATSDPRTGDYGYTF. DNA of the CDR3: TGTGCCACCAGTGATCCGAGGACAGGGGACTATGGCTACACCTTC.

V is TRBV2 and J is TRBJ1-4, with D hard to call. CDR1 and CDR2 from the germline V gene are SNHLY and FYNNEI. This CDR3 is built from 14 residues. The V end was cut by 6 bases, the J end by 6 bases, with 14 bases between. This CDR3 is CASRESHGDEKLFF. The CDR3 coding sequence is TGTGCCAGCAGGGAATCCCACGGGGATGAAAAACTGTTTTTT.

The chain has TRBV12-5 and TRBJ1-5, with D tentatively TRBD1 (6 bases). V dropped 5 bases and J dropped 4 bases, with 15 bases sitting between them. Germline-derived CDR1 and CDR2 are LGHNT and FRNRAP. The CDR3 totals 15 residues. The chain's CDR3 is CASGLEQGRNQPQHF. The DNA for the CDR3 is TGTGCTAGTGGTCTAGAACAGGGTAGGAATCAGCCCCAGCATTTT.

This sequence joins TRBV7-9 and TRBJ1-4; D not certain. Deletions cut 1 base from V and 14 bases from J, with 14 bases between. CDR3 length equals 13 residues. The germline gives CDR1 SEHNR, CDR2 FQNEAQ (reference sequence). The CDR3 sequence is CASSLEAGKMLFF. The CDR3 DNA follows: TGTGCCAGCAGCTTAGAGGCGGGAAAAATGCTGTTTTTT.

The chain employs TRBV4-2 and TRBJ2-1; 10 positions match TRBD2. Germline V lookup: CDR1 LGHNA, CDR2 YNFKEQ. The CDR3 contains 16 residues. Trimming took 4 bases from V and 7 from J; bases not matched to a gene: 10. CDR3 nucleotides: TGTGCCAGCAGCCTTGAGCGGGGGGGCTCTAGAAATGAGCAGTTCTTC. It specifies CASSLERGGSRNEQFF.

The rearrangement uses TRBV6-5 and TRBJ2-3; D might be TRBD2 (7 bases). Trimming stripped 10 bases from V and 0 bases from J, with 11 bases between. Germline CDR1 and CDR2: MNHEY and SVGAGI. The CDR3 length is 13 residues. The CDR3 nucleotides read TGTGCCACCGCGGGGGCCAGCACAGATACGCAGTATTTT. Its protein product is CATAGASTDTQYF.

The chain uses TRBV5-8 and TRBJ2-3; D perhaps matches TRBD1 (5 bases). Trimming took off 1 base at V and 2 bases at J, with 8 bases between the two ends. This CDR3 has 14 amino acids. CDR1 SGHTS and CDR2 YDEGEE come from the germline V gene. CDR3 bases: TGTGCCAGCAGCTTGCAGGGAATCACAGATACGCAGTATTTT. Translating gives CASSLQGITDTQYF.

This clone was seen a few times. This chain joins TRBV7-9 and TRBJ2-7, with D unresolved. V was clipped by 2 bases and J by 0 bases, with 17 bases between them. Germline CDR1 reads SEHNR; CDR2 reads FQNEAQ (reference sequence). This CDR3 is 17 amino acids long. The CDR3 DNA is TGTGCCAGCAGCTTACTCCCCGGTCCCGAATCCTCCTACGAGCAGTACTTC. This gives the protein CASSLLPGPESSYEQYF.

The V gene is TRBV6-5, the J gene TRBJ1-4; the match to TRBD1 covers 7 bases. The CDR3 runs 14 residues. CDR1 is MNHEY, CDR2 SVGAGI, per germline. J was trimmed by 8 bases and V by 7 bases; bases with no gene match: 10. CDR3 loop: CASTSTGINEKLFF. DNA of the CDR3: TGTGCCAGCACTTCGACAGGGATTAACGAAAAACTGTTTTTT.

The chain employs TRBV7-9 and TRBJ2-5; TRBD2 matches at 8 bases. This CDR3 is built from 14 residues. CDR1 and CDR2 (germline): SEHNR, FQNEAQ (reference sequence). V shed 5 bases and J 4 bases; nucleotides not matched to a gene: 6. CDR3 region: CASSDRGGRETQYF. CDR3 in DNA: TGTGCCAGCAGCGACCGGGGGGGCAGAGAGACCCAGTACTTC.

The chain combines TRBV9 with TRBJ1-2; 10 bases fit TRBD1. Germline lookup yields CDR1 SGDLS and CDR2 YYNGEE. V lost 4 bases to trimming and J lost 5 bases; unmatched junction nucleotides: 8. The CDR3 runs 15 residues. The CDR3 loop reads CASSPRQGAGYGYTF. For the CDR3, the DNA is TGTGCCAGCAGCCCCCGACAGGGGGCAGGGTATGGCTACACCTTC.

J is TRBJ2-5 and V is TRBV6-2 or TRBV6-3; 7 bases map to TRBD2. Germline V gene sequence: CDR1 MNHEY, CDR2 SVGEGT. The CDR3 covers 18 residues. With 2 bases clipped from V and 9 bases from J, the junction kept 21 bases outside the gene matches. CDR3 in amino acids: CASSYIPRAGNYMTAQYF. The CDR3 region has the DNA TGTGCCAGCAGTTACATCCCGAGAGCGGGAAACTACATGACGGCCCAGTACTTC.

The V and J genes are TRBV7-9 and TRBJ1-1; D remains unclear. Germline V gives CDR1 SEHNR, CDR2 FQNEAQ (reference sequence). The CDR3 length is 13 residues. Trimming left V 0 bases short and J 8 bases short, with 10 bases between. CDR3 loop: CASSLASQIEAFF. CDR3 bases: TGTGCCAGCAGCTTAGCATCGCAGATCGAAGCTTTCTTT.

CDR3 in DNA: TGCAGCGTTGAATCCGCGACAGCGTTGAACACTGAAGCTTTCTTT. The encoded protein is CSVESATALNTEAFF. V is TRBV29-1 and J is TRBJ1-1; D is perhaps TRBD1 (5 bases). CDR1 and CDR2 (germline): SQVTM, ANQGSEA. Between the trimmed V and J ends, which lost 2 bases and 0 bases, there was a span of 13 bases. There are 15 residues in the CDR3. The whole variable domain, filled in from reference TRBV29-1 and TRBJ1-1, reads SAVISQKPSRDICQRGTSLTIQCQVDSQVTMMFWYRQQPGQSLTLIATANQGSEATYESGFVIDKFPISRPNLTFSTLTVSNMSPEDSSIYLCSVESATALNTEAFFGQGTRLTVV.

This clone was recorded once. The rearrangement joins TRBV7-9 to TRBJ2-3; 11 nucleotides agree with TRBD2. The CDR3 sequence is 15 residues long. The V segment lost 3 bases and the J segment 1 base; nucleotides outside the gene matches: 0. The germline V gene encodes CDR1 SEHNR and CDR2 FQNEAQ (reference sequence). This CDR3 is CASSLTSGGTDTQYF. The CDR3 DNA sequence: TGTGCCAGCAGCTTGACTAGCGGGGGCACAGATACGCAGTATTTT.

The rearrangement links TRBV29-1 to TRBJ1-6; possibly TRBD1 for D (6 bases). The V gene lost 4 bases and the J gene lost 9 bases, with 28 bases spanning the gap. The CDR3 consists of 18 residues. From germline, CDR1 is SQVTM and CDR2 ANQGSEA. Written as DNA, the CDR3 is TGCAGCGTTGTTTATTTCTTGCGTTGGGACATTTGGTTTTCACCCCTCCACTTT. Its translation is CSVVYFLRWDIWFSPLHF.

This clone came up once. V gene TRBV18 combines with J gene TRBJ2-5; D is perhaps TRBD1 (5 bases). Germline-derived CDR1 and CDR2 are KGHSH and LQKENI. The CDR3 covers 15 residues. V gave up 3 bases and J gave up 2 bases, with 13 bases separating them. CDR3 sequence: CASSPDWGGQETQYF. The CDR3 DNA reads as TGTGCCAGCTCACCCGATTGGGGCGGACAAGAGACCCAGTACTTC.

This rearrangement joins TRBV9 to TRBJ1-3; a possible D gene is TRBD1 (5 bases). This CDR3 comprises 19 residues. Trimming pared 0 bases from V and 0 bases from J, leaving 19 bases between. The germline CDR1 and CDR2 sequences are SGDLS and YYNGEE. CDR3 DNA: TGTGCCAGCAGCGTAGACGCCGGGGGGGTTAAACTCTCTGGAAACACCATATATTTT. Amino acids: CASSVDAGGVKLSGNTIYF.